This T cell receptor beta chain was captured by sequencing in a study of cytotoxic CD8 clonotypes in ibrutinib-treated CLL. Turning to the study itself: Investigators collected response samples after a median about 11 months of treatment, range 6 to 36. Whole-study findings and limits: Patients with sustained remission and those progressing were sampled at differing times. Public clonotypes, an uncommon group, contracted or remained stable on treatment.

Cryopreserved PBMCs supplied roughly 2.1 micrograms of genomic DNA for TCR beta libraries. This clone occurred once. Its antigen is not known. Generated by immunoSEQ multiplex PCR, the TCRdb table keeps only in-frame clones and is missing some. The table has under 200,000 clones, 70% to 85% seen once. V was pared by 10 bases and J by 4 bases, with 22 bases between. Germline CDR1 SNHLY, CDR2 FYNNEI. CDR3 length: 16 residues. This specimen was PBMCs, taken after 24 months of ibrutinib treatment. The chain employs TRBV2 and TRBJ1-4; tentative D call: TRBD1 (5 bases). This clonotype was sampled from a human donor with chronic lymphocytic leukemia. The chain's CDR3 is CATRFLRGDLNEKLFF. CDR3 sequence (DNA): TGTGCCACACGGTTCCTACGGGGGGATCTTAATGAAAAACTGTTTTTT.